The present entry profiles one T cell receptor (beta chain) with its context. V shed 4 bases and J 1 base; nucleotides not matched to a gene: 5. The germline CDR1 and CDR2 sequences are MNHEY and SMNVEV (reference sequence). The CDR3 loop spans 15 amino acids. Sequenced by immunoSEQ multiplex PCR; TCRdb stores in-frame clones only, minus some. The sample includes about 300,000 clones, 88% of them seen just once. The data stem from a study of blood T cell repertoires in COVID-19. The chain has TRBV27 and TRBJ2-3; 7 bases align to TRBD2. This receptor was obtained from a woman aged 25 to 39 with COVID-19, enrolled during active disease. Sample: peripheral blood. The CDR3 DNA reads as TGTGCCAGCAGTTCGGGGGGAAGGGGCACAGATACGCAGTATTTT. Encoded protein: CASSSGGRGTDTQYF.